This record concerns one T cell receptor beta chain sequence. The antigen remains undetermined. These data originate in a study of T cells in tuberculosis. Overall study context: A South African cohort included IGRA-negative adolescents, latently infected IGRA-positive adolescents and adults with active tuberculosis. General study findings and limits: GEM motif frequencies gave over 55% accuracy; the GMM repertoire gave about 87%. GMM-specific TCRs were nearer to active tuberculosis alpha repertoires, suggesting expansion.

TCRdb's table, derived via immunoSEQ multiplex PCR, lists solely in-frame clones and lacks some. The table lists 20,000 to 25,000 clones, around 97% of them singletons. CDR3 length: 15 amino acids. Germline lookup yields CDR1 MNHEY and CDR2 SVGAGI. V gave up 8 bases and J gave up 2 bases; unmatched junction bases: 12. The specimen sequenced was PBMCs. The rearrangement uses TRBV6-5 and TRBJ2-7, with TRBD1 matching over 7 bases. This sequence originates from a donor between 5 and 29 years old with latent tuberculosis or without tuberculosis infection. CDR3 nucleotides: TGTGCCAGCGCTTCATCCGGGACAGCCACCTACGAGCAGTACTTC. Translation gives CASASSGTATYEQYF.